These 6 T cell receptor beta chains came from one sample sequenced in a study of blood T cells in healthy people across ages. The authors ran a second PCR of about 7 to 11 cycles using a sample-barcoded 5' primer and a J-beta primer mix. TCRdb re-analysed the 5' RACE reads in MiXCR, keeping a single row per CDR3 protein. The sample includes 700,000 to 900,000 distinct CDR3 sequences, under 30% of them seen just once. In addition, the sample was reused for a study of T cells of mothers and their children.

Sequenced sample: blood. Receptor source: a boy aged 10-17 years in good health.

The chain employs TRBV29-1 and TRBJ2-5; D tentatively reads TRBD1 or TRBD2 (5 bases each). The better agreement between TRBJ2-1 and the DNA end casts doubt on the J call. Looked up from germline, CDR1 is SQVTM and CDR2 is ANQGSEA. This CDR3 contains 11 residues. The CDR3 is CSVEAGSEQFF. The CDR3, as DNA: TGCAGCGTTGAGGCAGGGAGTGAGCAGTTCTTC.

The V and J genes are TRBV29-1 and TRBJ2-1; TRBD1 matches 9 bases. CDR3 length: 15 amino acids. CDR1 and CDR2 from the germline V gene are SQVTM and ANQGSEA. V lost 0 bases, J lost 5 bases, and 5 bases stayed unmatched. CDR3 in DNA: TGCAGCGTTGAAGATTGGGGACAGGGCCACAATGAGCAGTTCTTC. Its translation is CSVEDWGQGHNEQFF.

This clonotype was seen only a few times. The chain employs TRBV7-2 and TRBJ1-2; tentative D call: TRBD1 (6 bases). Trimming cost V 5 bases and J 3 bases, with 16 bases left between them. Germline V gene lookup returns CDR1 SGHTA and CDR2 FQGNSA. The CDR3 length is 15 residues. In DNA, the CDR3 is TGTGCCAGCAGCCCGCTCGGACAGCGCTACTATGGCTACACCTTC. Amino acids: CASSPLGQRYYGYTF.

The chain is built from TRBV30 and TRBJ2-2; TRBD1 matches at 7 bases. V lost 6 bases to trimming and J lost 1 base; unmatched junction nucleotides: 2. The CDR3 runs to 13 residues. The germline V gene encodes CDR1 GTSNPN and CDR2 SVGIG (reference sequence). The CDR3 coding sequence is TGTGCCTGTGACAGGGAGAACACCGGGGAGCTGTTTTTT. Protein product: CACDRENTGELFF.

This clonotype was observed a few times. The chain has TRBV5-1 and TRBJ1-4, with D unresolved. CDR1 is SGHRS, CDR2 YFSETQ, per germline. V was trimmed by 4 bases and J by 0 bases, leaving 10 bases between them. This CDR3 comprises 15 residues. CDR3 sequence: CASSQERSTNEKLFF. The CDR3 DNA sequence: TGCGCCAGCAGCCAAGAAAGATCAACTAATGAAAAACTGTTTTTT.

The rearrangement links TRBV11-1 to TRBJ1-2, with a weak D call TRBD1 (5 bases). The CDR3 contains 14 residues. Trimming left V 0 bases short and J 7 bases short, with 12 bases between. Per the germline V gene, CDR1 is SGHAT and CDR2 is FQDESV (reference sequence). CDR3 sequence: CASSLADSRFGYTF. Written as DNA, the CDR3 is TGTGCCAGCAGCTTAGCCGACAGTCGTTTTGGCTACACCTTC.